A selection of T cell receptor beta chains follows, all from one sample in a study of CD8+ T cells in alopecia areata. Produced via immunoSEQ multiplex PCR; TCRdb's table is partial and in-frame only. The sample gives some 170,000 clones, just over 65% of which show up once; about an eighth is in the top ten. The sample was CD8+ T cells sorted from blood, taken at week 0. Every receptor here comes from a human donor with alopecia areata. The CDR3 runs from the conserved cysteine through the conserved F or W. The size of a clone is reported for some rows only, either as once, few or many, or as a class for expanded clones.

CDR3aa: CSVEEAGGHNEQFF
v_gene: TRBV29-1
abundance: few

CDR3aa: CASSLAGREEEKLFF
v_gene: TRBV7-9
abundance: few

CDR3aa: CASGQGERQPQHF
v_gene: TRBV10-3
abundance: few

CDR3aa: CASSLASNEQYF
v_gene: TRBV5-6
abundance: NA

CDR3aa: CASSLGRGNNEQFF
v_gene: TRBV13
abundance: NA

CDR3aa: CASSLRTGNTGELFF
v_gene: TRBV4-2
abundance: NA

CDR3aa: CASSYGPTEQYF
v_gene: TRBV6-5
abundance: few

CDR3aa: CASSFSRDRYLNYGYTF
v_gene: TRBV5-1
abundance: NA

CDR3aa: CASGTGAETQYF
v_gene: TRBV6-5
abundance: NA

CDR3aa: CASSFLGSEQYF
v_gene: TRBV7-6
abundance: few

CDR3aa: CATSRDRQVGSPLHF
v_gene: TRBV15
abundance: NA

CDR3aa: CASSIGGREKLFF
v_gene: TRBV19
abundance: few

CDR3aa: CSGGDTEAFF
v_gene: TRBV29-1
abundance: NA

CDR3aa: CASSPTGDYNEQFF
v_gene: TRBV18
abundance: few

CDR3aa: CASSLSGGGNEQFF
v_gene: TRBV27
abundance: once

CDR3aa: CASSRGGETYNEQFF
v_gene: TRBV4-2
abundance: NA

CDR3aa: CASSLTPGTTDTQYF
v_gene: TRBV7-3
abundance: NA

CDR3aa: CASSLLRTDNYGYTF
v_gene: TRBV5-6
abundance: NA

CDR3aa: CASSFEAAGELFF
v_gene: TRBV5-1
abundance: few

CDR3aa: CASSTGLAVTDTQYF
v_gene: TRBV7-6
abundance: NA

CDR3aa: CSVEDGGQNDGTF
v_gene: TRBV29-1
abundance: NA

CDR3aa: CASSLDTQYF
v_gene: TRBV7-8
abundance: few

CDR3aa: CASSKPGRVSQPQHF
v_gene: TRBV6-5
abundance: NA

CDR3aa: CASRIGENNEQFF
v_gene: TRBV2
abundance: NA

CDR3aa: CALTGANVLTF
v_gene: TRBV7-9
abundance: NA

CDR3aa: CASSPTSGGASTDTQYF
v_gene: TRBV5-6
abundance: NA

CDR3aa: CASSFPSRKNTEAFF
v_gene: TRBV13
abundance: NA

CDR3aa: CASSATTDRKEETQYF
v_gene: TRBV25-1
abundance: few

CDR3aa: CSVESHAGELFF
v_gene: TRBV29-1
abundance: NA

CDR3aa: CASSESTGHGYTF
v_gene: TRBV5-1
abundance: NA

CDR3aa: CAISDGGAQEQFF
v_gene: TRBV10-3
abundance: NA

CDR3aa: CAAGEGAYEQYF
v_gene: TRBV15
abundance: NA

CDR3aa: CSVEPPGMNTGELFF
v_gene: TRBV29-1
abundance: NA

CDR3aa: CSVELEGGRTQETQYF
v_gene: TRBV29-1
abundance: NA

CDR3aa: CAWSAPDRKGPEAFF
v_gene: TRBV30
abundance: NA

CDR3aa: CASSQGQGTEDNEQFF
v_gene: TRBV4-1
abundance: NA

CDR3aa: CASSLAPTREELFF
v_gene: TRBV7-9
abundance: NA

CDR3aa: CASSLYNRAYEQYF
v_gene: TRBV27
abundance: NA

CDR3aa: CASSPSNVGVGPFLAKNIQYF
v_gene: TRBV18
abundance: NA

CDR3aa: CASSTSPGQGVYEQYF
v_gene: TRBV5-1
abundance: NA

CDR3aa: CASREGDSRLAQHF
v_gene: TRBV2
abundance: NA

CDR3aa: CAISELNDVDPMNTEAFF
v_gene: TRBV10-3
abundance: few